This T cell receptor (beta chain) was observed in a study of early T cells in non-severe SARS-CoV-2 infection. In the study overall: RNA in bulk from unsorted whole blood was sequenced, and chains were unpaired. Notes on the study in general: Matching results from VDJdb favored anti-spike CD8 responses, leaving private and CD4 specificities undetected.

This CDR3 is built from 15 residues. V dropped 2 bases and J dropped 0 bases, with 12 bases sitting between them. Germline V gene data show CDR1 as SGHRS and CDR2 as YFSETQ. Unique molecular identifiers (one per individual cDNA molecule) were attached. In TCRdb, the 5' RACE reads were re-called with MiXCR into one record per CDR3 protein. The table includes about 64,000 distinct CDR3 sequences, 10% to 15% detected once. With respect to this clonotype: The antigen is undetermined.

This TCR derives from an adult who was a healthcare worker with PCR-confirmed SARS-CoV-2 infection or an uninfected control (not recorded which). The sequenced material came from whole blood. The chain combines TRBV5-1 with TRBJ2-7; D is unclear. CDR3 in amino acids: CASSLARTVSYEQYF. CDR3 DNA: TGCGCCAGCAGCTTAGCCCGGACCGTCTCCTACGAGCAGTACTTC.